The next 20 T cell receptor beta chains were all read from a single sample in a study of T cell repertoires in cytomegalovirus infection. TCRdb re-called the reads through MiXCR, storing one row per CDR3 protein. The table has 800,000 to 950,000 distinct CDR3 sequences, roughly 33% seen once. No antigens are known for them. The specimen comprised cultured CD8+ T cells from PBMCs, sampled from culture after CMV antigen stimulation. These receptor sequences come from a human donor in good health (CMV status not recorded). Some clones in this sample may be carry-over from other donors' samples.

V is TRBV6-1 and J is TRBJ1-1; no clear D. The V gene lost 5 bases and the J gene lost 2 bases, with 15 bases spanning the gap. This CDR3 contains 15 residues. Per germline, CDR1 MNHNS and CDR2 SASEGT. CDR3 sequence (DNA): TGTGCCAGCAGTTCCAGTTTAGTTTACAACACTGAAGCTTTCTTT. Protein sequence: CASSSSLVYNTEAFF.

This clonotype was recorded many times. The V call is TRBV7-8, the J call TRBJ2-3, with D possibly being TRBD2 (6 bases). V lost 5 bases to trimming and J lost 4 bases, with 13 bases between them. The CDR3 loop spans 14 amino acids. Germline V gene data show CDR1 as SGHVS and CDR2 as FQNEAQ. The CDR3 protein is CASSVRRGADTQYF. The CDR3, as DNA: TGTGCCAGCAGCGTTCGGAGGGGCGCAGATACGCAGTATTTT.

This clonotype appeared many times. The chain couples TRBV7-2 to TRBJ2-5; a weak D match, TRBD2 (5 bases). The germline V gene encodes CDR1 SGHTA and CDR2 FQGNSA. The V gene lost 8 bases and the J gene lost 5 bases, with 21 bases spanning the gap. The CDR3 length is 15 residues. The CDR3 nucleotides read TGTGCCAGCCAATTCGCCGGCCCTTGGAGGGAGACCCAGTACTTC. Amino acid sequence: CASQFAGPWRETQYF.

The chain is built from TRBV19 and TRBJ2-3, with 7 bases fitting TRBD1. From germline, CDR1 is LNHDA and CDR2 SQIVND (reference sequence). V trimming: 6 bases; J trimming: 7 bases; junction bases outside the gene matches: 7. The length of the CDR3 is 13 residues. CDR3 bases: TGTGCCAGTAGGACAGGGACGTTTTATACGCAGTATTTT. The encoded protein is CASRTGTFYTQYF.

This clonotype occurred a few times. This sequence joins TRBV6-5 and TRBJ1-2, with D tentatively TRBD1 (6 bases). The V end was cut by 2 bases, the J end by 4 bases, with 14 bases between. Germline CDR1 reads MNHEY; CDR2 reads SVGAGI. The CDR3 has 15 residues. CDR3 in amino acids: CASSYDRAGAYGYTF. In DNA, the CDR3 is TGTGCCAGCAGTTACGACCGGGCAGGGGCCTATGGCTACACCTTC.

In nucleotides, the CDR3 is TGTGCCAGCAGCTTAGTAGGGCAGGGGGAGGCTGAAGCTTTCTTT. It specifies CASSLVGQGEAEAFF. The V and J genes are TRBV7-9 and TRBJ1-1; 7 bases match TRBD1. CDR1 SEHNR and CDR2 FQNEAQ come from the germline V gene (reference sequence). This CDR3 contains 15 residues. The V gene end was trimmed by 1 base and the J gene end by 6 bases; junction bases not matched to a gene: 8. Looking up the rest from reference TRBV7-9 and TRBJ1-1 gives the full variable domain: DTGVSQNPRHKITKRGQNVTFRCDPISEHNRLYWYRQTLGQGPEFLTYFQNEAQLEKSRLLSDRFSAERPKGSFSTLEIQRTEQGDSAMYLCASSLVGQGEAEAFFGQGTRLTVV.

The rearrangement links TRBV20-1 to TRBJ2-1; D is possibly TRBD2 (7 bases). This CDR3 is 15 amino acids long. CDR1 and CDR2 from the germline V gene are DFQATT and SNEGSKA (reference sequence). Between the trimmed V and J ends, which lost 0 bases and 8 bases, there was a span of 17 bases. The CDR3 region has the DNA TGCAGTGCTAGAGATAGGCTCCGGGGGGCCGATGAGCAGTTCTTC. Translating it yields CSARDRLRGADEQFF.

This clonotype was detected a few times. The chain couples TRBV7-3 to TRBJ2-3, with D possibly matching TRBD2 (5 bases). The V end was cut by 5 bases, the J end by 3 bases, with 6 bases between. Germline V gene lookup returns CDR1 SGHTA and CDR2 FQGTGA. The CDR3 totals 12 residues. The CDR3 region is CASSDYTDTQYF. In DNA, the CDR3 is TGTGCCAGCAGCGACTATACAGATACGCAGTATTTT.

Points on this clonotype: One junction end does not reproduce the germline sequence, and a read error may be involved. The chain uses TRBV4-1 and TRBJ1-4; the D gene is possibly TRBD1 (5 bases). The CDR3 spans 14 residues. Germline loops: CDR1 MGHRA, CDR2 YSYEKL. The CDR3 DNA reads TGTGCCAGCAGCCCCGACGGGGGTAATGAAAAACTGTTTTTT. Its protein product is CASSPDGGNEKLFF.

This chain uses TRBV4-3 with TRBJ2-3; D uncertain. This CDR3 spans 14 amino acids. V lost 5 bases, J lost 0 bases, and 9 bases lay in between. Germline CDR1 reads LGHNA; CDR2 reads YSLEER. CDR3 nucleotides: TGCGCCAGCAGCGACCCTCGCAGCACAGATACGCAGTATTTT. This gives the protein CASSDPRSTDTQYF.

The chain combines TRBV7-4 with TRBJ2-7, with 8 bases matching TRBD2. The CDR3 is made up of 14 amino acids. Per the germline V gene, CDR1 is SGHVT and CDR2 is SQSDAQ. Trimming removed 5 bases from V and 5 bases from J; junction bases left unmatched: 8. CDR3 DNA sequence: TGTGCCAGCAGCCCTGCGGGGGGTCTTAACGAGCAGTACGTC. It translates to CASSPAGGLNEQYV.

This clonotype has ten or more counts. The chain carries TRBV12-3 or TRBV12-4 and TRBJ1-1; TRBD1 aligns across 9 bases. The CDR3 extends over 14 amino acids. J was trimmed by 7 bases and V by 6 bases; bases with no gene match: 9. In DNA, the CDR3 is TGTGCCAGCAGGAGGACAGGGGTTCCCCTTGAAGCTTTCTTT. Translation: CASRRTGVPLEAFF.

This clonotype was seen a few times. The chain combines TRBV19 with TRBJ1-5; D ambiguous. Germline CDR1 and CDR2: LNHDA and SQIVND (reference sequence). This CDR3 region has 14 residues. The V gene lost 5 bases and the J gene lost 4 bases, with 12 bases spanning the gap. The chain's CDR3 is CASSYSWGNQPQHF. For the CDR3, the DNA is TGTGCCAGTAGTTATAGTTGGGGAAATCAGCCCCAGCATTTT.

This clonotype was seen a few times. This rearrangement joins TRBV19 to TRBJ2-1; TRBD2 aligns across 12 bases. The V segment lost 3 bases and the J segment 5 bases; nucleotides outside the gene matches: 2. The length of the CDR3 is 15 residues. CDR1 and CDR2 (germline): LNHDA, SQIVND (reference sequence). In DNA form, the CDR3 reads TGTGCCAGTAGTATTACTAGCGGGGGGAACAATGAGCAGTTCTTC. This codes for CASSITSGGNNEQFF.

This clonotype was detected only a few times. This chain links TRBV7-8 with TRBJ1-2; TRBD1 aligns across 8 bases. The trim removed 8 bases at V and 3 bases at J, leaving 17 bases unmatched. The CDR3 extends over 17 amino acids. Per the germline V gene, CDR1 is SGHVS and CDR2 is FQNEAQ. CDR3: CASGRFQGANPHYGYTF. CDR3 coding DNA: TGTGCCAGCGGGAGGTTCCAGGGGGCAAACCCCCACTATGGCTACACCTTC.

V gene TRBV27 combines with J gene TRBJ1-2; tentatively, D is TRBD1 (5 bases). The CDR3 consists of 14 residues. Germline CDR1 is MNHEY and CDR2 is SMNVEV (reference sequence). V lost 6 bases and J lost 4, with 15 bases in between. CDR3 amino acids: CASSSLGASYGYTF. As DNA, the CDR3 is TGTGCCAGCAGCTCGTTAGGGGCTAGCTATGGCTACACCTTC.

This clonotype occurred a few times. The chain employs TRBV7-6 and TRBJ2-4; D uncertain. The CDR3 is made up of 11 amino acids. The V and J ends lost 1 base and 10 bases respectively, with 5 bases between them. Germline lookup yields CDR1 SGHVS and CDR2 FNYEAQ. CDR3 bases: TGTGCCAGCAGCTTAGGACCGATTCAGTACTTC. Translating it yields CASSLGPIQYF.

This clonotype showed up just a few times. The chain is built from TRBV7-9 and TRBJ2-7, with 14 bases fitting TRBD2. The CDR3 consists of 18 residues. J lost 0 bases, V lost 2 bases, and 6 bases had no gene match. CDR1 is SEHNR and CDR2 is FQNEAQ in the germline V gene (reference sequence). The CDR3 nucleotides are TGTGCCAGCAGCTTAAAAGGGACTAGCGGGGGCCTCTCCTACGAGCAGTACTTC. Protein product: CASSLKGTSGGLSYEQYF.

The rearrangement joins TRBV7-3 to TRBJ1-6; 9 bases map to TRBD1. This CDR3 contains 15 residues. V trimming: 3 bases; J trimming: 5 bases; junction bases outside the gene matches: 2. CDR1 is SGHTA, CDR2 FQGTGA, per germline. The CDR3 region has the DNA TGTGCCAGCAGCTTCGACAGGGGGGATAATTCACCCCTCCACTTT. Protein product: CASSFDRGDNSPLHF.

V usage is TRBV7-8 and J usage is TRBJ2-3; tentatively, D is TRBD1 (6 bases). The CDR3 has 13 amino acids. The V end lost 5 bases, the J end lost 6 bases, and 12 bases lay between the germline ends. Germline-derived CDR1 and CDR2 are SGHVS and FQNEAQ. CDR3 bases: TGTGCCAGCAGCACAGGGCTGATGGATACGCAGTATTTT. Amino acid sequence: CASSTGLMDTQYF.